This entry lists 30 T cell receptor beta chains sequenced from one sample in a study of shared clonotypes between healthy human individuals. Libraries were prepared by immunoSEQ multiplex PCR; TCRdb keeps only in-frame clonotypes and omits some of them. The table records roughly 1,000,000 clones, around 78% of them present only once. What was sequenced was memory CD4+ T cells from PBMCs. Subset: CD45RA-negative fraction. These receptors all stem from a man in his late teens or twenties in good health. Some clones in this sample may be carry-over from other donors' samples.

The chain employs TRBV7-6 and TRBJ2-7; TRBD2 matches at 9 bases. V lost 5 bases, J lost 0 bases, and 8 bases stayed unmatched. The CDR3 spans 16 residues. Per germline, CDR1 SGHVS and CDR2 FNYEAQ. This CDR3 reads CASSQTSGKSSYEQYF. The CDR3 nucleotides are TGTGCCAGCAGCCAGACTAGCGGAAAAAGCTCCTACGAGCAGTACTTC.

The rearrangement joins TRBV28 to TRBJ1-2; the D is unclear. Germline V CDR1 and CDR2: MDHEN, SYDVKM. V shed 8 bases and J shed 8 bases, with 15 bases lying between them. CDR3 length: 12 residues. This CDR3 reads CASESSLRGYTF. The CDR3 region has the DNA TGTGCCAGCGAAAGCTCCTTGCGAGGCTACACCTTC.

Of note for this clone: This may be a read error: a much more frequent sequence differs by one nucleotide. The chain employs TRBV5-5 and TRBJ1-1; a weak D match, TRBD1 (6 bases). V was clipped by 6 bases and J by 1 base, with 10 bases between them. The CDR3 consists of 13 residues. Germline values: CDR1 SGHKS, CDR2 YYEKEE (reference sequence). This CDR3 is CASNWGANTEAFF. For the CDR3, the DNA is TGTGCCAGCAACTGGGGGGCGAACACTGAAGCTTTCTTT.

V gene TRBV9 combines with J gene TRBJ1-3, with unresolved D. V shed 4 bases and J shed 1 base, with 18 bases lying between them. This CDR3 region has 17 residues. Germline loops: CDR1 SGDLS, CDR2 YYNGEE. CDR3 sequence reads: CASSSQTLAGSGNTIYF. CDR3 sequence (DNA): TGTGCCAGCAGCTCACAGACCCTAGCGGGATCTGGAAACACCATATATTTT. Variable domain in full (rest from reference TRBV9 and TRBJ1-3): DSGVTQTPKHLITATGQRVTLRCSPRSGDLSVYWYQQSLDQGLQFLIQYYNGEERAKGNILERFSAQQFPDLHSELNLSSLELGDSALYFCASSSQTLAGSGNTIYFGEGSWLTVV.

This rearrangement joins TRBV7-9 to TRBJ2-5; D is possibly TRBD1 or TRBD2 (6 bases each). The CDR3 is 14 amino acids. V lost 4 bases and J 4 bases, leaving 13 bases between the germline ends. Germline CDR1 and CDR2: SEHNR and FQNEAQ (reference sequence). Here the CDR3 DNA reads TGTGCCAGCAGCTCCCACGGAGGGGGAGAGACCCAGTACTTC. Translating it yields CASSSHGGGETQYF. The complete variable domain, with remaining parts taken from reference TRBV7-9 and TRBJ2-5, reads DTGVSQNPRHKITKRGQNVTFRCDPISEHNRLYWYRQTLGQGPEFLTYFQNEAQLEKSRLLSDRFSAERPKGSFSTLEIQRTEQGDSAMYLCASSSHGGGETQYFGPGTRLLVL.

This sequence joins TRBV4-2 and TRBJ2-2; no clear D gene. CDR1 and CDR2 (germline): LGHNA, YNFKEQ. Trimming stripped 4 bases from V and 8 bases from J, with 17 bases between. The CDR3 length is 15 residues. The CDR3 is CASSRSEATTGELFF. For the CDR3, the DNA is TGTGCCAGCAGCCGATCTGAGGCTACGACGGGGGAGCTGTTTTTT.

This clone was recorded once. The same CDR3 is also encoded by other DNA sequences in this sample. The gene calls are TRBV5-6 and TRBJ1-2; 7 positions agree with TRBD1. In germline, CDR1 is SGHDT, CDR2 YYEEEE. There are 14 residues in the CDR3. With V trimmed by 4 bases and J by 2 bases, 5 bases remained unmatched. The chain's CDR3 is CASSPGTANYGYTF. CDR3 DNA: TGTGCCAGCAGCCCAGGGACAGCCAACTATGGCTACACCTTC.

The rearrangement uses TRBV14 and TRBJ1-2, with TRBD1 matching 9 bases. Trimming took 1 base from V and 6 from J; bases not matched to a gene: 12. The germline gives CDR1 SGHDN, CDR2 FVKESK. The CDR3 sequence is 17 residues long. The CDR3: CASSQVRALGQGDGYTF. The DNA of the CDR3 is TGTGCCAGCAGCCAAGTGAGGGCCCTGGGACAGGGAGATGGCTACACCTTC.

The chain employs TRBV28 and TRBJ2-3; D is ambiguous. V was cut by 2 bases and J by 2 bases, with 5 bases left in between. There are 13 residues in the CDR3. Germline loops: CDR1 MDHEN, CDR2 SYDVKM. CDR3 amino acids: CASSLRATDTQYF. The CDR3 DNA reads as TGTGCCAGCAGTTTAAGAGCCACAGATACGCAGTATTTT.

As regards this clone: Distinct nucleotide sequences in the sample also encode this CDR3. The V and J genes are TRBV6-6 and TRBJ1-5, with TRBD1 matching 12 bases. V lost 2 bases, J lost 6 bases, and 5 bases stayed unmatched. Germline V lookup: CDR1 MNHNY, CDR2 SVGAGI (reference sequence). This CDR3 is built from 16 residues. The CDR3 sequence is CASSYRGTGGGQPQHF. The CDR3 nucleotides read TGTGCCAGCAGTTACCGGGGGACAGGGGGCGGTCAGCCCCAGCATTTT.

The gene calls are TRBV5-1 and TRBJ2-5, with 9 bases lining up with TRBD1. With V trimmed by 4 bases and J by 1 base, 5 bases remained unmatched. In germline, CDR1 is SGHRS, CDR2 YFSETQ. The CDR3 is made up of 15 amino acids. The CDR3 nucleotides read TGCGCCAGCAGCACCGGACAGGGGCCCCAAGAGACCCAGTACTTC. Encoded protein: CASSTGQGPQETQYF.

The V and J genes are TRBV4-2 and TRBJ1-3, with 7 bases matching TRBD1. Germline assignment: CDR1 LGHNA and CDR2 YNFKEQ. J was trimmed by 0 bases and V by 4 bases; bases with no gene match: 6. The CDR3 has 16 residues. The CDR3 coding sequence is TGTGCCAGCAGCCGCCGGGACAGCAGCTCTGGAAACACCATATATTTT. The encoded protein is CASSRRDSSSGNTIYF.

This chain connects TRBV11-2 to TRBJ1-2, with 7 nucleotides matching TRBD1. The CDR3 runs to 14 residues. The V segment lost 1 base and the J segment 7 bases; nucleotides outside the gene matches: 6. Germline V CDR1 and CDR2: SGHAT, FQNNGV. CDR3 in amino acids: CASSLAQGTSGYTF. The CDR3 region has the DNA TGTGCCAGCAGCTTAGCACAGGGGACGAGTGGCTACACCTTC.

This clone was seen more than once but under ten times. The CDR3 sequence: CASSSPTSANIQYF. Written as DNA, the CDR3 is TGTGCCAGCAGCTCCCCTACCTCAGCTAACATTCAGTACTTC. The rearrangement links TRBV7-2 to TRBJ2-4; no firm D call. The CDR3 runs to 14 residues. Per germline, CDR1 SGHTA and CDR2 FQGNSA. V was shortened by 4 bases and J by 7 bases, with 14 bases between the two germline ends.

The chain combines TRBV2 with TRBJ2-6; D is uncertain. The germline V and J ends were trimmed by 7 bases and 1 base, with 5 bases remaining between them. Germline V gives CDR1 SNHLY, CDR2 FYNNEI. This CDR3 is 13 amino acids long. The DNA of the CDR3 is TGTGCCAGCATACAATCTGGGGCCAACGTCCTGACTTTC. Protein: CASIQSGANVLTF. Full variable domain (outside the CDR3, taken from reference TRBV2 and TRBJ2-6): EPEVTQTPSHQVTQMGQEVILRCVPISNHLYFYWYRQILGQKVEFLVSFYNNEISEKSEIFDDQFSVERPDGSNFTLKIRSTKLEDSAMYFCASIQSGANVLTFGAGSRLTVL.

V usage is TRBV18 and J usage is TRBJ1-5, with D tentatively TRBD1 (6 bases). V was trimmed by 0 bases and J by 2 bases, leaving 8 bases between them. Per the germline V gene, CDR1 is KGHSH and CDR2 is LQKENI. CDR3 size: 15 residues. The CDR3 DNA reads as TGTGCCAGCTCACCACCTCGACAGGGCAATCAGCCCCAGCATTTT. Residues: CASSPPRQGNQPQHF.

The gene calls are TRBV29-1 and TRBJ2-1; D might be TRBD1 or TRBD2, each matching 5 bases. The V gene lost 1 base and the J gene lost 6 bases, with 13 bases spanning the gap. Germline-derived CDR1 and CDR2 are SQVTM and ANQGSEA. There are 14 residues in the CDR3. The CDR3 sequence: CSVEGGWKVNEQFF. As DNA, the CDR3 is TGCAGCGTTGAAGGGGGGTGGAAGGTCAATGAGCAGTTCTTC.

J is TRBJ2-1 and V is TRBV4-2, with no clear D. The CDR3 length is 15 residues. CDR1 is LGHNA, CDR2 YNFKEQ, per germline. With 0 bases removed from V and 8 bases from J, the gap between germline ends came to 14 bases. The CDR3 spells CASSQDTGFPDEQFF. The CDR3 nucleotides are TGTGCCAGCAGCCAAGATACTGGGTTCCCTGATGAGCAGTTCTTC.

The chain employs TRBV4-3 and TRBJ1-5; D is unresolved. The CDR3 is 16 amino acids. CDR1 is LGHNA, CDR2 YSLEER, per germline. V gave up 0 bases and J gave up 7 bases, with 16 bases separating them. CDR3 amino acids: CASSQDVRARGQPQHF. For the CDR3, the DNA is TGCGCCAGCAGCCAAGACGTAAGGGCAAGAGGGCAGCCCCAGCATTTT.

The chain links TRBV6-1 to TRBJ1-5; D is ambiguous. This CDR3 has 11 amino acids. Between the trimmed V and J ends, which lost 8 bases and 4 bases, there was a span of 6 bases. Per the germline V gene, CDR1 is MNHNS and CDR2 is SASEGT. This chain's CDR3 is CASGWNQPQHF. The CDR3 bases are TGTGCCAGCGGATGGAATCAGCCCCAGCATTTT.

This chain connects TRBV30 to TRBJ2-6; perhaps TRBD1 as D (5 bases). The length of the CDR3 is 13 residues. V was trimmed by 8 bases and J by 2 bases, leaving 10 bases between them. The germline gives CDR1 GTSNPN, CDR2 SVGIG (reference sequence). In DNA form, the CDR3 reads TGTGCCGGAAGGGGTGCTGGGGCCAACGTCCTGACTTTC. Its translation: CAGRGAGANVLTF. The complete variable domain, with remaining parts taken from reference TRBV30 and TRBJ2-6, reads SQTIHQWPATLVQPVGSPLSLECTVEGTSNPNLYWYRQAAGRGLQLLFYSVGIGQISSEVPQNLSASRPQDRQFILSSKKLLLSDSGFYLCAGRGAGANVLTFGAGSRLTVL.

Ten or more counts support this clone. The V gene is TRBV7-9, the J gene TRBJ2-1; 8 positions match TRBD1. Unmatched junction bases numbered 10, after V lost 1 base and J lost 8 bases. The CDR3 consists of 16 residues. CDR1 is SEHNR, CDR2 FQNEAQ, per germline (reference sequence). Here the CDR3 reads CASSLVRTGWLDEQFF. The CDR3 coding sequence is TGTGCCAGCAGCTTAGTGCGGACAGGGTGGTTGGATGAGCAGTTCTTC.

On this clone: A much larger clone sits a single nucleotide away, making a read error possible. The rearrangement links TRBV5-4 to TRBJ2-1, with 10 bases lining up with TRBD2. The CDR3 length is 13 residues. V lost 2 bases and J lost 9; bases outside the gene matches: 2. Germline CDR1 SGHNT, CDR2 YYREEE (reference sequence). CDR3 loop: CASSLAGGREQFF. The CDR3, as DNA: TGTGCCAGCAGCTTAGCGGGAGGGCGTGAGCAGTTCTTC.

The chain uses TRBV18 and TRBJ1-2; D call uncertain. The CDR3 consists of 15 residues. Germline CDR1 and CDR2: KGHSH and LQKENI. Trimming left V 4 bases short and J 5 bases short, with 17 bases between. The CDR3 DNA follows: TGTGCCAGCTCACTAAATCCGGGTCCTTCATATGGCTACACCTTC. This gives the protein CASSLNPGPSYGYTF. Full variable domain (outside the CDR3, taken from reference TRBV18 and TRBJ1-2): NAGVMQNPRHLVRRRGQEARLRCSPMKGHSHVYWYRQLPEEGLKFMVYLQKENIIDESGMPKERFSAEFPKEGPSILRIQQVVRGDSAAYFCASSLNPGPSYGYTFGSGTRLTVV.

In this sample, this clone turned up a few times. This chain uses TRBV2 with TRBJ2-7; 8 nucleotides line up with TRBD2. The V segment lost 6 bases and the J segment 1 base; nucleotides outside the gene matches: 8. From germline, CDR1 is SNHLY and CDR2 FYNNEI. This CDR3 is built from 15 residues. The CDR3 DNA sequence: TGTGCCAGCAGGTTCGGGACTAGTCATTCCTACGAGCAGTACTTC. This encodes CASRFGTSHSYEQYF.

This clone was picked up one time. J is TRBJ1-1 and V is TRBV11-2, with D perhaps matching TRBD1 (5 bases). CDR3 length: 14 residues. Germline V lookup: CDR1 SGHAT, CDR2 FQNNGV. Trimming took off 5 bases at V and 1 base at J, with 11 bases between the two ends. CDR3 in DNA: TGTGCCAGCAGCCCCAGGGTGGGGAACACTGAAGCTTTCTTT. It translates to CASSPRVGNTEAFF.

The table lists this clone with a count of one. The genes are TRBV9 and TRBJ2-1; D possibly corresponds to TRBD2 (6 bases). V gave up 4 bases and J gave up 0 bases, with 11 bases separating them. The CDR3 spans 15 residues. CDR1 and CDR2 (germline): SGDLS, YYNGEE. The CDR3 sequence is CASSLAESSYNEQFF. The CDR3 DNA follows: TGTGCCAGCAGCTTAGCGGAGAGCTCCTACAATGAGCAGTTCTTC.

This clone was seen a handful of times. This sample includes further DNA sequences coding for the same CDR3. The genes are TRBV28 and TRBJ2-7; 7 bases match TRBD1. The trim removed 4 bases at V and 3 bases at J, leaving 0 bases unmatched. The length of the CDR3 is 12 residues. Germline V lookup: CDR1 MDHEN, CDR2 SYDVKM. CDR3 nucleotide sequence: TGTGCCAGCAGTTCAGGGGGCTACGAGCAGTACTTC. Amino acids: CASSSGGYEQYF.

V gene TRBV7-2 combines with J gene TRBJ2-2; D is uncertain. V was pared by 5 bases and J by 7 bases, with 20 bases between. CDR3 length: 16 amino acids. CDR1 and CDR2 (germline): SGHTA, FQGNSA. The CDR3 DNA reads as TGTGCCAGCAGCCCACGGACGGCAAGGGCGAGCGGGGAGCTGTTTTTT. As protein: CASSPRTARASGELFF.

The V call is TRBV13, the J call TRBJ2-7; TRBD1 matches 8 bases. Germline V lookup: CDR1 PRHDT, CDR2 FYEKMQ (reference sequence). J was trimmed by 5 bases and V by 5 bases; bases with no gene match: 8. This CDR3 region has 14 residues. The CDR3 sequence is CASSHSRTGNEQYF. The CDR3 nucleotides are TGTGCCAGCAGCCACTCACGGACAGGGAACGAGCAGTACTTC.